This TCR beta chain was recorded in a study of cytomegalovirus exposure and HLA in healthy donors. General study findings and limits: Reportedly, a later analysis found an Asian-associated ancestry cluster had fewer N-insertions than the approximately 700-donor mean. After further analysis at a later stage, roughly 15,000 TCR beta sequences were associated with HLA alleles at 0.05 false discovery rate. Cytomegalovirus status was reportedly diagnosed by the classifier with high sensitivity and specificity.

Whereas donors were nominally healthy upon sampling, unrecorded immune exposures were probable. In the PCR, 60 Vbeta and 13 Jbeta primers were used. The table came from immunoSEQ multiplex PCR; TCRdb's copy has only in-frame clones and leaves some out. The profile shows about 140,000 clones, 60% to 85% of them singletons. About this clone: As yet, its antigen is unknown.

The germline V gene has CDR1 MNHEY and CDR2 SVGAGI. Between the trimmed V and J ends, which lost 3 bases and 3 bases, there was a span of 9 bases. The CDR3 totals 15 residues. The clonotype originates from a man aged 35 to 55 in good health and CMV-seropositive. The V gene is TRBV6-5, the J gene TRBJ1-6; TRBD1 is a possible D gene (6 bases). Sequenced: PBMCs. This chain's CDR3 is CASSYRGNYNSPLHF. CDR3 DNA: TGTGCCAGCAGTTATAGGGGGAACTATAATTCACCCCTCCACTTT.